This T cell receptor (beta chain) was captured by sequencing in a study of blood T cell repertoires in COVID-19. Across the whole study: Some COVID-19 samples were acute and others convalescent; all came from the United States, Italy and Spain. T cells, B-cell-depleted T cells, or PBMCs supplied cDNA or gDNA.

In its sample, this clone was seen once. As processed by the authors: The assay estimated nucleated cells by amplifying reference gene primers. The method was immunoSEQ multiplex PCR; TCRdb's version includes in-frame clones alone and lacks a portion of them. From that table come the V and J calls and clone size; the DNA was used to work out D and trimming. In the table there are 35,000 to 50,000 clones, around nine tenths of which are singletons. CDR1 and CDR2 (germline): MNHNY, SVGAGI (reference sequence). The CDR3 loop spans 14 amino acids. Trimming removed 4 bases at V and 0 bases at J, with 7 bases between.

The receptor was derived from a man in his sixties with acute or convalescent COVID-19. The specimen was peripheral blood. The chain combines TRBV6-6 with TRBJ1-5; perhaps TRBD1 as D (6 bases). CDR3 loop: CASSLQGSNQPQHF. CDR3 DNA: TGTGCCAGCAGTTTACAGGGTAGCAATCAGCCCCAGCATTTT.